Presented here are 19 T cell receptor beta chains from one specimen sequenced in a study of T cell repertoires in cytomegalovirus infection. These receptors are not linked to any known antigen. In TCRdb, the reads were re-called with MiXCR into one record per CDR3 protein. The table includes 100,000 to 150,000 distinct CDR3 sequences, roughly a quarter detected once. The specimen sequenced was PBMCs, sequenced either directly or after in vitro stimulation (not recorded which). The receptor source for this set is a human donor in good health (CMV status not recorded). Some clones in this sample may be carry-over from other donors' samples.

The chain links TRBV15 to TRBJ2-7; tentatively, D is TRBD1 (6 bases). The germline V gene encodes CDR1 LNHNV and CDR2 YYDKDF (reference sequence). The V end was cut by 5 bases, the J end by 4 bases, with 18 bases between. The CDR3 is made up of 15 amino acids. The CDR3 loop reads CATSRGQKRYYEQYV. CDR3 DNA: TGTGCCACCAGCCGCGGACAGAAAAGATATTACGAGCAGTACGTC.

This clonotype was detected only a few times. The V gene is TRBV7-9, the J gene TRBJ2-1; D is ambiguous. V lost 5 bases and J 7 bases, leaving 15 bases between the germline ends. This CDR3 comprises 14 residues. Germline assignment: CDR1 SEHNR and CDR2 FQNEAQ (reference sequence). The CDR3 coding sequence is TGTGCCAGCAGCCCAAGAAATTGGGTTAATGAGCAGTTCTTC. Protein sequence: CASSPRNWVNEQFF.

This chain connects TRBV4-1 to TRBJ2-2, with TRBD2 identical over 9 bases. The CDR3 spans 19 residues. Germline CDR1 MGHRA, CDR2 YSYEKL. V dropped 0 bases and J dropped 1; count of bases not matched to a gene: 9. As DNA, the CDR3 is TGCGCCAGCAGCCAAGATCCCCCGAAGACTAGCGGGAACACCGGGGAGCTGTTTTTT. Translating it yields CASSQDPPKTSGNTGELFF.

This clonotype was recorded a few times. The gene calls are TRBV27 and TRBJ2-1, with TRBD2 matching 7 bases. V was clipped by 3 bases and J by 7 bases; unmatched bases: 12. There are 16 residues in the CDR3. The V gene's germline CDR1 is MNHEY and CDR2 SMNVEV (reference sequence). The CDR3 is CASSLLGGRGWNEQFF. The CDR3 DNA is TGTGCCAGCAGTTTGCTGGGTGGGAGGGGATGGAATGAGCAGTTCTTC.

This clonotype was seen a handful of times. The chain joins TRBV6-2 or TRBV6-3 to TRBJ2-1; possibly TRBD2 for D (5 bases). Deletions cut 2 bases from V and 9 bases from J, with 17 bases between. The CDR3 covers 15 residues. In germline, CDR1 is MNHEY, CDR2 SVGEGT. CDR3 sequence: CASSYPTLVLVEQFF. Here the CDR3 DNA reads TGTGCCAGCAGTTACCCGACACTAGTACTCGTTGAGCAGTTCTTC.

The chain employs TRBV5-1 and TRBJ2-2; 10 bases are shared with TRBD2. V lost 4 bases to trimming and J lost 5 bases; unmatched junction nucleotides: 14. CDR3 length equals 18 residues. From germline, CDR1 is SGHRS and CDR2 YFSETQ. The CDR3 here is CASSPLASGRARTGELFF. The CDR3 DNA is TGCGCCAGCAGCCCTCTCGCGAGCGGGAGGGCCAGAACCGGGGAGCTGTTTTTT.

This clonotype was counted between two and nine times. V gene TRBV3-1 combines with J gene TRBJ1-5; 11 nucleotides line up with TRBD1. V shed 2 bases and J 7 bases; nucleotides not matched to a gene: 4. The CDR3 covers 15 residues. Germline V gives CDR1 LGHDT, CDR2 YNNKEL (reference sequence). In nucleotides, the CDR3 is TGTGCCAGCAGCCAAACGGGACAGGGGGACCAGCCCCAGCATTTT. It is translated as CASSQTGQGDQPQHF.

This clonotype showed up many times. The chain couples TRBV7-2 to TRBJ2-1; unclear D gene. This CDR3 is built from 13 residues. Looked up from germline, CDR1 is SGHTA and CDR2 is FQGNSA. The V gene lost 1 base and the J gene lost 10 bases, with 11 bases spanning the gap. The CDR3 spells CASSLGPEDEQFF. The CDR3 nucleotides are TGTGCCAGCAGCTTAGGCCCAGAAGACGAGCAGTTCTTC.

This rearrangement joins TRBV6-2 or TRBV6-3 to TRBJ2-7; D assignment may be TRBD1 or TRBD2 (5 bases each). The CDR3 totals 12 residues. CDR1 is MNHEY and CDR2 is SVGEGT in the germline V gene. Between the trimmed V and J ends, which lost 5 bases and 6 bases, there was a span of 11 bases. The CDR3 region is CASSRPGTEQYV. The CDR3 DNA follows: TGTGCCAGCAGTCGTCCGGGGACCGAGCAGTACGTC.

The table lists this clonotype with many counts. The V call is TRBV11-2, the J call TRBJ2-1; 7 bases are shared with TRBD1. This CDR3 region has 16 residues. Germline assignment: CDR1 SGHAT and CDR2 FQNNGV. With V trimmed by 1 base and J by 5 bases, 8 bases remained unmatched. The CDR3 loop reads CASSLGQGVRHNEQFF. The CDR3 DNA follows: TGTGCCAGCAGCTTAGGTCAGGGGGTACGGCACAATGAGCAGTTCTTC.

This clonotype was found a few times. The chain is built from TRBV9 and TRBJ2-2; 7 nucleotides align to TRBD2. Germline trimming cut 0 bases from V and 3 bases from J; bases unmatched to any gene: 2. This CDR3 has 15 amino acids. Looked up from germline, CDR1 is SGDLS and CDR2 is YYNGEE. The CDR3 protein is CASSVERGYTGELFF. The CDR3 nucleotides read TGTGCCAGCAGCGTAGAGCGGGGCTACACCGGGGAGCTGTTTTTT.

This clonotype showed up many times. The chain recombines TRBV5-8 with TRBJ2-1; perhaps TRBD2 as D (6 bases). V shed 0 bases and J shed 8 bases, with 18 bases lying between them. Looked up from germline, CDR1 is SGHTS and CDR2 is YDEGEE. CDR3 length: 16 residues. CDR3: CASSLGTSSDGDEQFF. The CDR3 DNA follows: TGTGCCAGCAGCTTGGGTACTAGCAGCGATGGCGATGAGCAGTTCTTC. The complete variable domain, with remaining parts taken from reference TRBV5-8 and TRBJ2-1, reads EAGVTQSPTHLIKTRGQQATLRCSPISGHTSVYWYQQALGLGLQFLLWYDEGEERNRGNFPPRFSGRQFPNYSSELNVNALELEDSALYLCASSLGTSSDGDEQFFGPGTRLTVL.

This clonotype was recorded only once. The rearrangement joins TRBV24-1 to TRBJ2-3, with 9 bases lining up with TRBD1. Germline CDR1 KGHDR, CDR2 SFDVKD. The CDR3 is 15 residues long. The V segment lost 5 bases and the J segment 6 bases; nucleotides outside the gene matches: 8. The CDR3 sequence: CATSGQGGSLDTQYF. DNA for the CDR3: TGTGCCACCAGTGGACAGGGGGGTAGCCTGGATACGCAGTATTTT.

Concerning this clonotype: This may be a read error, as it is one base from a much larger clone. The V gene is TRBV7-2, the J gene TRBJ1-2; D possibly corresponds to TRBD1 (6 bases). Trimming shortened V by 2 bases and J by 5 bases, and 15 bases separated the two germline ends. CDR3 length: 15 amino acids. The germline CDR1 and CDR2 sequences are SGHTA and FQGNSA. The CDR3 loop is CASSLYIGQQYGYTF. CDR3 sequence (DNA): TGTGCCAGCAGCTTATATATTGGACAGCAATATGGCTACACCTTC.

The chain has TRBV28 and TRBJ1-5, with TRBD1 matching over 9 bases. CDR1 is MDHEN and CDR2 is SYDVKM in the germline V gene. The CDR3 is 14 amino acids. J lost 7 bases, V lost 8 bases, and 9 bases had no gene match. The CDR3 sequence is CASLDRGFGQPQHF. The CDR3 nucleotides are TGTGCCAGCTTGGACAGGGGATTTGGACAGCCCCAGCATTTT.

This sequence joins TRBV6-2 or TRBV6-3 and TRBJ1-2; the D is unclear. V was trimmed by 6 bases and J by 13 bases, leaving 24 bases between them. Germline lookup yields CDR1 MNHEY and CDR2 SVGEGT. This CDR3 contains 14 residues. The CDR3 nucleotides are TGTGCCAGCAGCCACCGTCTGACACTTGGATTGGTCACCTTC. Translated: CASSHRLTLGLVTF.

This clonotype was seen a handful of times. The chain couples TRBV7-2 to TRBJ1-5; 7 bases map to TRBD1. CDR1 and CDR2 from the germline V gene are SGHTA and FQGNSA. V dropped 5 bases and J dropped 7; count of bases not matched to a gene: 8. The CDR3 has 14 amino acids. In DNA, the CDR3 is TGTGCCAGCAGCCCGCGACAGGGTGGGCAGCCCCAGCATTTT. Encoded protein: CASSPRQGGQPQHF.

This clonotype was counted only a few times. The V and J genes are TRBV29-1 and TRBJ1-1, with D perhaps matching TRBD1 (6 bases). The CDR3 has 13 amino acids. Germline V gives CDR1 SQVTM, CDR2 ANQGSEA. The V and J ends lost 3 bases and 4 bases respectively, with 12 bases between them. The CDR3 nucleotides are TGCAGCGTTGATGGCAGGGGCGCCACTGAAGCTTTCTTT. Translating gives CSVDGRGATEAFF. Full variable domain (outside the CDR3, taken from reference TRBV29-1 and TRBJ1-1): SAVISQKPSRDICQRGTSLTIQCQVDSQVTMMFWYRQQPGQSLTLIATANQGSEATYESGFVIDKFPISRPNLTFSTLTVSNMSPEDSSIYLCSVDGRGATEAFFGQGTRLTVV.

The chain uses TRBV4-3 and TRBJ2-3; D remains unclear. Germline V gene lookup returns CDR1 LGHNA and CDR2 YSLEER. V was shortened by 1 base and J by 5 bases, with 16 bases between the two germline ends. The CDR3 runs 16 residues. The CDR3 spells CASSQGRARGVDTQYF. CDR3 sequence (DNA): TGCGCCAGCAGCCAAGGCCGGGCCAGAGGAGTAGATACGCAGTATTTT.